The rows below give T cell receptor beta chains drawn from one sample of a study of regulatory T cells in long-lasting Graves disease. TCRdb passed the multiplex PCR reads through MiXCR, listing each CDR3 protein once. This table has about 200,000 distinct CDR3 sequences, approximately 18% appearing once. These records were also assigned to another study, of T cells in Graves' hyperthyroidism and ophthalmopathy.

Specimen: peripheral blood mononuclear cells (PBMCs), collected at new diagnosis, from a patient treated with antithyroid drugs. Every receptor here comes from a woman aged 30 to 39 with Graves disease. The CDR3 runs from the conserved cysteine through the conserved F or W. D genes are given only for firm matches. Clone size is stated in some rows and not others, as once, few, many or a class when expanded.

d_gene	v_gene	abundance	j_gene	CDR3nt	CDR3aa
-	TRBV20-1	-	TRBJ1-1	TGCAGTGCTAGAGAGGCTACAGCATCCGGTAAAACTGAAGCTTTCTTT	CSAREATASGKTEAFF
-	TRBV11-2	many	TRBJ1-5	TGTGCCAGCAGCTTAGATAAGGGGCAACCCCAGCATTTT	CASSLDKGQPQHF
TRBD2	TRBV20-1	many	TRBJ2-5	TGCAGTGCCGCCCTGACTAGCGGGGGGGCAGAGACCCAGTACTTC	CSAALTSGGAETQYF
-	TRBV18	many	TRBJ1-1	TGTGCCAGCTCACCACGGTCAGGCAGTTCGGGCACTGAAGCTTTCTTT	CASSPRSGSSGTEAFF
-	TRBV30	many	TRBJ1-5	TGTGCCTGGAGTCCAGGGGTAGGTCAGCCCCAGCATTTT	CAWSPGVGQPQHF
-	TRBV10-2	many	TRBJ1-1	TGCGCCAGCAGGGAGACAGGTGGAGTAACCACTGAAGCTTTCTTT	CASRETGGVTTEAFF
TRBD1	TRBV24-1	few	TRBJ2-7	TGTGCCACCAGTGATTCCACGACAGGGGACCACGAGCAGTACTTC	CATSDSTTGDHEQYF
-	TRBV6-1	-	TRBJ2-6	TGTGCCAGCAGTGGCAACAATGGTGGGGCCAACGTCCTGACTTTC	CASSGNNGGANVLTF
-	TRBV2	many	TRBJ1-1	TGTGCCAGCAGTAGGACAGTATCTTTGAACACTGAAGCTTTCTTT	CASSRTVSLNTEAFF
TRBD2	TRBV12-3/TRBV12-4	few	TRBJ2-3	TGTGCCAGCAGCATAGCGGGAGACACAGATACGCAGTATTTT	CASSIAGDTDTQYF
TRBD2	TRBV5-1	few	TRBJ2-1	TGCGCCAGCAGCCTGGGGGCCGGGGGGGCTGAGCAGTTCTTC	CASSLGAGGAEQFF
-	TRBV7-9	many	TRBJ1-4	TGTGCCAGCAGCTTAGCCGTTGGAAAGCACCTGTTTTTT	CASSLAVGKHLFF
-	TRBV20-1	many	TRBJ1-3	TGCAGTGCTAGGGGACGGTCATTCTCTGGAAACACCATATATTTT	CSARGRSFSGNTIYF
TRBD2	TRBV5-5	many	TRBJ2-1	TGTGCCAGCAGCTACTACTCCGCGGGAGGGCCTGGGGGTGAGCAGTTCTTC	CASSYYSAGGPGGEQFF
TRBD2	TRBV6-2/TRBV6-3	many	TRBJ2-5	TGTGCCAGCAGTTCCCTAGGAGCGGGGGGAGAGACCCAGTACTTC	CASSSLGAGGETQYF
TRBD1	TRBV7-6	many	TRBJ2-7	TGTGCCAGCAGTGTCGGGACAGGGCGCTACGAGCAGTACTTC	CASSVGTGRYEQYF
-	TRBV19	-	TRBJ1-6	TGTGCCAGGGGCGGGGGCGCCCATTCACCCCTCCACTTT	CARGGGAHSPLHF